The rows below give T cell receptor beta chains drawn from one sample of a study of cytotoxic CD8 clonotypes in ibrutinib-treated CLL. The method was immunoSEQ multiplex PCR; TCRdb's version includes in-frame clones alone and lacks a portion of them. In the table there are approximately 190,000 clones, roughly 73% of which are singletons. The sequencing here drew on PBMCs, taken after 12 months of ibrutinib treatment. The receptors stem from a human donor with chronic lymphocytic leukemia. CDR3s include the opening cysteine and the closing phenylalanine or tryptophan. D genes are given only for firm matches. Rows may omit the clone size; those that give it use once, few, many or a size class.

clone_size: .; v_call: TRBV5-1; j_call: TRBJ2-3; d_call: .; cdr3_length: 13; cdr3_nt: TGCGCCAGCAGCTTGCTTAGTTCAGATACGCAGTATTTT; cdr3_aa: CASSLLSSDTQYF
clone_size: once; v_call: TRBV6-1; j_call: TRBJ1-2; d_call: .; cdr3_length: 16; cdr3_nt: TGTGCCAGCAGTGAAGTGACGGGTTGGGCTAACTATGGCTACACCTTC; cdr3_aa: CASSEVTGWANYGYTF
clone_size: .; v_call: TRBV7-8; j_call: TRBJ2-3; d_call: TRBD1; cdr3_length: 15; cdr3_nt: TGTGCCAGCAGCCCTGGTAGACAGGGGAAAGATACGCAGTATTTT; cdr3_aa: CASSPGRQGKDTQYF
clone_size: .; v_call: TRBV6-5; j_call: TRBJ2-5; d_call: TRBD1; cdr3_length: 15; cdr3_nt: TGTGCCAGCAGTTACTACCGGGACAGTCTCGAGACCCAGTACTTC; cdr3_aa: CASSYYRDSLETQYF
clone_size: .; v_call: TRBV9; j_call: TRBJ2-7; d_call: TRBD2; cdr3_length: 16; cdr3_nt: TGTGCCAGCAGCGTAGCGGGGGGGTCACCCGTCTACGAGCAGTACTTC; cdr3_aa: CASSVAGGSPVYEQYF
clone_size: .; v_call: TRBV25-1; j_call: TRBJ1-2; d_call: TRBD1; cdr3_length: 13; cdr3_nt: TGTGCCAGCTCTTGGACAGGGGGCTATGGCTACACCTTC; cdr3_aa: CASSWTGGYGYTF
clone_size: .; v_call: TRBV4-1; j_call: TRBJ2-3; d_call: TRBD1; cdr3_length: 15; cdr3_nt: TGCGCCAGCAGCCAAACAGGACAGGGATCAGATACGCAGTATTTT; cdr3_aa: CASSQTGQGSDTQYF
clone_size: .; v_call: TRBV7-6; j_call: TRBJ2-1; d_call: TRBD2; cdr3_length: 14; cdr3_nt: TGTGCCAGCAGCTTAGTGGGGCTAGCGGGAAGTCAGTTCTTC; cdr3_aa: CASSLVGLAGSQFF
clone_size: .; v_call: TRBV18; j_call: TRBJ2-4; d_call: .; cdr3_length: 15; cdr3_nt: TGTGCCAGCTCACTAGCGACAGGAGGGGGAAACATTCAGTACTTC; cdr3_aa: CASSLATGGGNIQYF
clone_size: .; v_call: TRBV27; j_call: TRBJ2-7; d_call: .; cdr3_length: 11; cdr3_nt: TGTGCCAGCGGAGAGCCCTACGAGCAGTACTTC; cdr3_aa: CASGEPYEQYF
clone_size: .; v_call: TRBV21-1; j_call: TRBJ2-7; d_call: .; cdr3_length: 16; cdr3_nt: TGTGCCAGCAGCAAAGTATGGGACAGGGGGGACTACGAGCAGTACTTC; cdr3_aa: CASSKVWDRGDYEQYF
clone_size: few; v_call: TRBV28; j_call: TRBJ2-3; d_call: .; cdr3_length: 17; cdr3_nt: TGTGCCAGCGAGGGGGGCACCTTTTACTACAGCACAGATACGCAGTATTTT; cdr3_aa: CASEGGTFYYSTDTQYF
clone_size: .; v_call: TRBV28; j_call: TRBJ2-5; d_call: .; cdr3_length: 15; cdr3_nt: TGTGCCAGCAGTTCCCGACAGGTAGTATGGGAGACCCAGTACTTC; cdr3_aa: CASSSRQVVWETQYF
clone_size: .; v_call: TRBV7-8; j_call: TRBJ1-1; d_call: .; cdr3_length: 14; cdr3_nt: TGTGCCAGCAGCTGGGGGGCGCGAAGACCTGAAGCTTTCTTT; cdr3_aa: CASSWGARRPEAFF
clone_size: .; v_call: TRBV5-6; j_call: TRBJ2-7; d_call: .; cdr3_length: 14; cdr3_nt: TGTGCCAGCAGACCACAGGGTAGCTCCTACGAGCAGTACTTC; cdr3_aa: CASRPQGSSYEQYF
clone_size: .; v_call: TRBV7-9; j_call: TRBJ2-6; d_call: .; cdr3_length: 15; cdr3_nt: TGTGCCAGCAGCTTAGAGGGGGCTGGGGCCAACGTCCTGACTTTC; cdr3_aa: CASSLEGAGANVLTF
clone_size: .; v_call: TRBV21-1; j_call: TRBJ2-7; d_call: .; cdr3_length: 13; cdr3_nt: TGTGCCAGCAGCAAAGCTTACTCCTACGAGCAGTACTTC; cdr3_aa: CASSKAYSYEQYF
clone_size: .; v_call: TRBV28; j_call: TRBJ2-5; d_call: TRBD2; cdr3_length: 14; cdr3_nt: TGTGCCAGCACCGGAGCGGGAGGTAGAGAGACCCAGTACTTC; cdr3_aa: CASTGAGGRETQYF
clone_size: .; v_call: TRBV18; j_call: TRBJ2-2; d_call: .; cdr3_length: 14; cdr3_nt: TGTGCCAGCTCACCACCGGGGAGCACCGGGGAGCTGTTTTTT; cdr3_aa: CASSPPGSTGELFF
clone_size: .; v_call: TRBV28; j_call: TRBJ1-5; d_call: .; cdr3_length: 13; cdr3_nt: TGTGCCAGCATTTCTACAGGGCGACAGCCCCAGCATTTT; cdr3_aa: CASISTGRQPQHF
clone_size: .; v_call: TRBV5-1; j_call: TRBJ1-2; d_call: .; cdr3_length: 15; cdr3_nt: TGCGCCAGCAGCTTGGAGCATAATCTAAACTATGGCTACACCTTC; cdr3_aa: CASSLEHNLNYGYTF
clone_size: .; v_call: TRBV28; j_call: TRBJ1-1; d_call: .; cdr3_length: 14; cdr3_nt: TGTGCCAGCAGTCAAAAGGACATGAACACTGAAGCTTTCTTT; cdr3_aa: CASSQKDMNTEAFF
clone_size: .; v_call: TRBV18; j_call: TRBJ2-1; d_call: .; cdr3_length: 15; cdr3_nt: TGTGCCAGCTCACCACCGGGCGGGCCCAGGGATGAGCAGTTCTTC; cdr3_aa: CASSPPGGPRDEQFF
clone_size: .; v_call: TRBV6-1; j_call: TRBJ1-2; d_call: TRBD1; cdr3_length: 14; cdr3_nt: TGTGCCAGCGACCCCGGACAGGGGGCATATGGCTACACCTTC; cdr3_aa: CASDPGQGAYGYTF
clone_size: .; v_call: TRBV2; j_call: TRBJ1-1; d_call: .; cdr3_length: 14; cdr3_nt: TGTGCCAGCAGTCTAACGACAGGAGCCACTGAAGCTTTCTTT; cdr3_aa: CASSLTTGATEAFF
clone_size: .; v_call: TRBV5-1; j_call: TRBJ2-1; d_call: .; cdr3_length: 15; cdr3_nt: TGCGCCAGCAGCTTGGAGATGGGTCTATACAATGAGCAGTTCTTC; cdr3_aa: CASSLEMGLYNEQFF
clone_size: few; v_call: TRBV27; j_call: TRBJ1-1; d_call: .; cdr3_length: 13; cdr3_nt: TGTGCCAGCAGTCCCGGATGGAACACTGAAGCTTTCTTT; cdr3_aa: CASSPGWNTEAFF
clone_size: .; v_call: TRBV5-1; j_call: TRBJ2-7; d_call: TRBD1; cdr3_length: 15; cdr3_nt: TGCGCCAGCAGCTTCTCCGGGACAGATAACTACGAGCAGTACTTC; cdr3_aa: CASSFSGTDNYEQYF
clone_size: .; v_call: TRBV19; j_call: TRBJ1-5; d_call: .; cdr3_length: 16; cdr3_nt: TGTGCCAGTAGTACCACCCACGACAGCTCCAATCAGCCCCAGCATTTT; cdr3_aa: CASSTTHDSSNQPQHF
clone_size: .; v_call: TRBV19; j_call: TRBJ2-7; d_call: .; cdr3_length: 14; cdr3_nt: TGTGCCAGTACTCTACCGAGGTGCGCGGTCGAGCAGTACTTC; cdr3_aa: CASTLPRCAVEQYF
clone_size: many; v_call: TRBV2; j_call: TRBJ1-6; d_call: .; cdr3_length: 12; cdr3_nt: TGTGCCAGCTCGCGTCCTAATTCACCCCTCCACTTT; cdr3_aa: CASSRPNSPLHF
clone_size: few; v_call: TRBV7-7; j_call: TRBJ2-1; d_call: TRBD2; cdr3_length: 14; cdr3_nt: TGTGCTAGCAGCTTGTCGGGGGGGTTGGGTGAGCAGTTCTTC; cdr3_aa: CASSLSGGLGEQFF
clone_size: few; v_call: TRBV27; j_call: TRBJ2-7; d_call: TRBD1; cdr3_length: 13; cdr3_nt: TGTGCCTCCTCAAGGACAGGGTCCTACGAGCAGTACTTC; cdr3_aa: CASSRTGSYEQYF
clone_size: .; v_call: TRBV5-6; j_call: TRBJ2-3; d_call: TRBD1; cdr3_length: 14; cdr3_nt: TGTGCCAGCAGCTTAGGCAGGGGGACAGATACGCAGTATTTT; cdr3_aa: CASSLGRGTDTQYF
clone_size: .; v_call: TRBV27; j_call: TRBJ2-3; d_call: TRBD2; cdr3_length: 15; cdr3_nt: TGTGCCAGCAGTTTATCAGTATCGGGGGGAAATACGCAGTATTTT; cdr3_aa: CASSLSVSGGNTQYF
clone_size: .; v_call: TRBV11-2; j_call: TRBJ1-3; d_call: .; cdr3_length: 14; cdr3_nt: TGTGCCAGCAGCTTAGGGCACTCTGGAAACACCATATATTTT; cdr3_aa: CASSLGHSGNTIYF
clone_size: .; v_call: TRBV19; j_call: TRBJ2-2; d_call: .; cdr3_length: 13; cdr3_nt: TGTGCCAGTAGCGAACAGAACACCGGGGAGCTGTTTTTT; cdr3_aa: CASSEQNTGELFF
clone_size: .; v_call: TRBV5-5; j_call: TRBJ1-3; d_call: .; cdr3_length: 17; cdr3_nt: TGTGCCAGCAGCTTGGGAGTCGGACACACCACTGGAAACACCATATATTTT; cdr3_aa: CASSLGVGHTTGNTIYF
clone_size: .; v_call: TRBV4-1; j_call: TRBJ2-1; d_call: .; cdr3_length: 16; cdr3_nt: TGCGCCAGCAGCCAAGTAGGTGGGGGGCGGCCCTATGAGCAGTTCTTC; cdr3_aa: CASSQVGGGRPYEQFF
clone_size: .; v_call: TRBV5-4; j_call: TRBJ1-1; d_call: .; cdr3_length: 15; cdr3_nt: TGTGCCAGCAGCCCGAGGGGGGGAGGGAACACTGAAGCTTTCTTT; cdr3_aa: CASSPRGGGNTEAFF
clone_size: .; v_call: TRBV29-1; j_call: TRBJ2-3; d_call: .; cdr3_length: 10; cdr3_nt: TGCAGCGCGTTGGGGGGTACGCAGTATTTT; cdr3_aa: CSALGGTQYF
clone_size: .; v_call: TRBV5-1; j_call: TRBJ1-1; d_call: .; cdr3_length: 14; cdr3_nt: TGCGCCAGCAGCTTGGAGACGGCGAACACTGAAGCTTTCTTT; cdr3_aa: CASSLETANTEAFF
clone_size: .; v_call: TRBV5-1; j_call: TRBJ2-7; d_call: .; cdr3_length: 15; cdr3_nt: TGCGCCAGCAGCTCGTTACCGACCCCTCGGAGCGAGCAGTACTTC; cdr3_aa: CASSSLPTPRSEQYF
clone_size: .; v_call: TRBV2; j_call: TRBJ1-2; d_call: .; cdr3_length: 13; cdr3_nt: TGTGCCAGCAGTGGACGAAGTAACTATGGCTACACCTTC; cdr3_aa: CASSGRSNYGYTF
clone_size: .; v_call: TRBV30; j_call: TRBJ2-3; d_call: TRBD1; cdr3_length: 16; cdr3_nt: TGTGCCTGGAGTGTACTTCCGGGACAGGGGGCAGATACGCAGTATTTT; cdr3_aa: CAWSVLPGQGADTQYF
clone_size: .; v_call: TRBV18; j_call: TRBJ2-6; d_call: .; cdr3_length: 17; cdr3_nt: TGTGCCAGCTCACCGTTTGACAGAAACTCTGGGGCCAACGTCCTGACTTTC; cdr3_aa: CASSPFDRNSGANVLTF
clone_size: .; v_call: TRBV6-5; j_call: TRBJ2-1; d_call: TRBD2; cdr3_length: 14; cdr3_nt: TGTGCCACGCCGGGGCTAGCGGGAGCCAATGAGCAGTTCTTC; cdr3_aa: CATPGLAGANEQFF
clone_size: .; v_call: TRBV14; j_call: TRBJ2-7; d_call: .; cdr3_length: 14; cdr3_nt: TGTGCCAGCAGCCAAGGGTTGGGCCGCCGGGAGCAGTACTTC; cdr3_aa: CASSQGLGRREQYF
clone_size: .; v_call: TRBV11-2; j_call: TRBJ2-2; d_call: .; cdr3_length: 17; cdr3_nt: TGTGCCAGCAGCCCCATTCCGTTGGGGGGTGTGGTTGGGGAGCTGTTTTTT; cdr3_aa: CASSPIPLGGVVGELFF
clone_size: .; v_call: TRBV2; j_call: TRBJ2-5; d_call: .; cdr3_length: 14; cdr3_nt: TGTGCCAGCTCCATGCAGGTTGTCCAAGAGACCCAGTACTTC; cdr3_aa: CASSMQVVQETQYF
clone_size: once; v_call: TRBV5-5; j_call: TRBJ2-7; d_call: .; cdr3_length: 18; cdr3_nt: TGTGCCAGCAGCTCTGTGGAGGGGCTCTCTGTCAGCTCCTACGAGCAGTACTTC; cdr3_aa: CASSSVEGLSVSSYEQYF
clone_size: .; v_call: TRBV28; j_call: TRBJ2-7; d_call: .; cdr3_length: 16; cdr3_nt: TGTGCCAGCAGTTTTGAACGCCTCTTCTTTACCTACGAGCAGTACTTC; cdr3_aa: CASSFERLFFTYEQYF
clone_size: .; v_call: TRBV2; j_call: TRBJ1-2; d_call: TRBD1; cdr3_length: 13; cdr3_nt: TGTGCCAGCAGACCGACAGGGAACTATGGCTACACCTTC; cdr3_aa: CASRPTGNYGYTF
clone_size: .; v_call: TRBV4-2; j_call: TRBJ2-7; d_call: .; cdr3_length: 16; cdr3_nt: TGTGCCAGCAGCCCCAGTCCAGGACTAGGGACAAGCGAGCAGTACTTC; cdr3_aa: CASSPSPGLGTSEQYF
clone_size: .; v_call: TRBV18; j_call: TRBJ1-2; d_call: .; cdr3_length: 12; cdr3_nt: TGTGCCAGCTCAACCGACCGCATGCCCTTCACCTTC; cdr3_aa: CASSTDRMPFTF
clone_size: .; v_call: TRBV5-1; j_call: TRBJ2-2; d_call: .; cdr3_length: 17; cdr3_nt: TGCGCCAGCACCCTTAGACTTATTACCGGACGGACCGGGGAGCTGTTTTTT; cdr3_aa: CASTLRLITGRTGELFF
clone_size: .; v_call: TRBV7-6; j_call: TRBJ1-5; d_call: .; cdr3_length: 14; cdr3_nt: TGTGCCAGCAGCTTAGCGGCAGGGGATCAGCCCCAGCATTTT; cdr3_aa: CASSLAAGDQPQHF
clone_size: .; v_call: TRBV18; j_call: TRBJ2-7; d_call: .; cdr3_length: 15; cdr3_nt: TGTGCCAGCTCACTCCCACCCGCGGGGAGCTACGAGCAGTACTTC; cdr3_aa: CASSLPPAGSYEQYF
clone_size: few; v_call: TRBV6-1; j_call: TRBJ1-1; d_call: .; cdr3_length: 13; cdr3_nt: TGTGCCAGCGAGGCCGGGGTTAACACTGAAGCTTTCTTT; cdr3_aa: CASEAGVNTEAFF